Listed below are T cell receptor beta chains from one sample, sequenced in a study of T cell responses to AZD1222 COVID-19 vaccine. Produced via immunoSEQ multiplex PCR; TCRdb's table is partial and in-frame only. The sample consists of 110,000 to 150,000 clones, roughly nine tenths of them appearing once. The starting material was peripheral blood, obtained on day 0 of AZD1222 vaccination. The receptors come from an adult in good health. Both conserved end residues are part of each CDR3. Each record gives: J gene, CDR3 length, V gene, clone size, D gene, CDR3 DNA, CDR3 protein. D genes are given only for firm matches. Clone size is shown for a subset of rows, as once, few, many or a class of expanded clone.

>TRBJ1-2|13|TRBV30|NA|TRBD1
TGTGCCTGGAATGGCAGGGGGGGGTTAGGCTACACCTTC
CAWNGRGGLGYTF
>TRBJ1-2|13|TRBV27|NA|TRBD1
TGTGCCAGCACCGGGGACAGGGGGTATGGCTACACCTTC
CASTGDRGYGYTF
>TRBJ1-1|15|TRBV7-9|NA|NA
TGTGCCAGCAGGCATGACAGCCTCCCGAACACTGAAGCTTTCTTT
CASRHDSLPNTEAFF
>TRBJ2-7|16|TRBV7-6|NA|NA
TGTGCCAGCAGCTCCCACCGGAACGGAGGGCACCACGAGCAGTACTTC
CASSSHRNGGHHEQYF
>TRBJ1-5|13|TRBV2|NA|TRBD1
TGTGCCAGCGAGGGACAGATCAATCAGCCCCAGCATTTT
CASEGQINQPQHF
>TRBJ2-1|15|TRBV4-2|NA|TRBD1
TGTGCCAGCAGCCCCCGGGACAGGGCTAGTAATGAGCAGTTCTTC
CASSPRDRASNEQFF
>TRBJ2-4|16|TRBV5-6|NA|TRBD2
TGTGCCAGCAGGCGCTGGGGGGGACTAGCCAAAAACATTCAGTACTTC
CASRRWGGLAKNIQYF
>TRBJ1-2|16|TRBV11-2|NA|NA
TGTGCCAGCAGCTTAAACCCGGGGCAGGCCCTCTATGGCTACACCTTC
CASSLNPGQALYGYTF
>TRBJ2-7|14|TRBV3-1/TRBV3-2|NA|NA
TGTGCCAGCAGCCCGGGGGCTAACTCCTACGAGCAGTACTTC
CASSPGANSYEQYF
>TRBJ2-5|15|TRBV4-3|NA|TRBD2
TGCGCCAGCAGCCAAGAGTCGGGGGGGCGAGAGACCCAGTACTTC
CASSQESGGRETQYF
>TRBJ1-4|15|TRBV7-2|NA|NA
TGTGCCAGCAGCGCAACAGGGTCCACTAATGAAAAACTGTTTTTT
CASSATGSTNEKLFF
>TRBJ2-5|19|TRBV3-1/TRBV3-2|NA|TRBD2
TGTGCCAGCAGCCGCAGGCCTCCCGGGACTAGCGGGAAGAGAGAGACCCAGTACTTC
CASSRRPPGTSGKRETQYF
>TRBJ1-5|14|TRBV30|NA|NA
TGTGCCTGGAGTGTACCGGGGGGCGATCAGCCCCAGCATTTT
CAWSVPGGDQPQHF
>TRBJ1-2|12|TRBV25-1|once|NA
TGTGCCAGCAGTGACCCGCTCGGGGGCTACACCTTC
CASSDPLGGYTF
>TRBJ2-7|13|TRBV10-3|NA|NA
TGTGCCATCAGTGATCAGGTGATCTACGAGCAGTACTTC
CAISDQVIYEQYF
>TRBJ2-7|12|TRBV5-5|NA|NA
TGTGCCAGCAGCTTGGGCATCTACGAGCAGTACTTC
CASSLGIYEQYF
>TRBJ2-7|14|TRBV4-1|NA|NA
TGCGCCAGCAGCGGACATTCTTCCTCCTACGAGCAGTACTTC
CASSGHSSSYEQYF
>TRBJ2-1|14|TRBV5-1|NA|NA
TGCGCCAGCAGCCAACGGACGGACGGGAATGAGCAGTTCTTC
CASSQRTDGNEQFF
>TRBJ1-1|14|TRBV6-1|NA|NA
TGTGCCAGCAGTGAAGGGGCCCTGAACACTGAAGCTTTCTTT
CASSEGALNTEAFF
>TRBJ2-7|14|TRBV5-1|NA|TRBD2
TGCGCCAGCAGCTTCGGACTAGCGGAGGTCGAGCAGTACTTC
CASSFGLAEVEQYF
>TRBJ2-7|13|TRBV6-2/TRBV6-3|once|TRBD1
TGTGCCAGCAGCGGTAGACAGGGAAACGAGCAGTACTTC
CASSGRQGNEQYF
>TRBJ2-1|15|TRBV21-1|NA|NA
TGTGCCAGCCCCGAGACTAGCGGGAGGGCCTCTGAGCAGTTCTTC
CASPETSGRASEQFF
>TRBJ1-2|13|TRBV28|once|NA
TGTGCCAGCAGTTTAGACACAGAGTATGGCTACACCTTC
CASSLDTEYGYTF
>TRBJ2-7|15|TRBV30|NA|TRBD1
TGTGCCTGGAATTTTCAACAGGGGGCGTCGGACGAGCAGTACTTC
CAWNFQQGASDEQYF
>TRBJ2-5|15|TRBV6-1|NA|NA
TGTGCCAGCAGTGATCACAAGGGTCACACTCAGACCCAGTACTTC
CASSDHKGHTQTQYF
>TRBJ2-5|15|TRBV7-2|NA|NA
TGTGCCAGCAGCTTCCGGGACAGGCGGGGGGAGACCCAGTACTTC
CASSFRDRRGETQYF